Sequencing of this T cell receptor beta chain was carried out in a study of early stage breast cancer tumors. At the level of the study: Most invasive tumors, about 75% of the 16, were ER+/PR+/HER2-. Regarding the study as a whole: Compared with adjacent normal breast tissue, tumors showed 2.5 to 3-fold greater T cell density and higher clonality.

Each sample had two DNA replicates, approximately 0.49 ug blood or roughly 1.4 ug tissue. Measured with immunoSEQ multiplex PCR; TCRdb has only the in-frame clones, and not every one. The sample carries about 51,000 clones, about 77% recorded once. As for this clone: Its antigen is unidentified.

In germline, CDR1 is LNHDA, CDR2 SQIVND (reference sequence). V was trimmed by 3 bases and J by 2 bases, leaving 19 bases between them. CDR3 length: 18 amino acids. The gene calls are TRBV19 and TRBJ2-2; no reliable D call. Sequencing was done on a sample of blood. The receptor was derived from a person aged 35 to 50 with breast cancer. CDR3 residues: CASSIILGPESNTGELFF. CDR3 DNA: TGTGCCAGTAGTATTATATTAGGGCCCGAATCCAACACCGGGGAGCTGTTTTTT.